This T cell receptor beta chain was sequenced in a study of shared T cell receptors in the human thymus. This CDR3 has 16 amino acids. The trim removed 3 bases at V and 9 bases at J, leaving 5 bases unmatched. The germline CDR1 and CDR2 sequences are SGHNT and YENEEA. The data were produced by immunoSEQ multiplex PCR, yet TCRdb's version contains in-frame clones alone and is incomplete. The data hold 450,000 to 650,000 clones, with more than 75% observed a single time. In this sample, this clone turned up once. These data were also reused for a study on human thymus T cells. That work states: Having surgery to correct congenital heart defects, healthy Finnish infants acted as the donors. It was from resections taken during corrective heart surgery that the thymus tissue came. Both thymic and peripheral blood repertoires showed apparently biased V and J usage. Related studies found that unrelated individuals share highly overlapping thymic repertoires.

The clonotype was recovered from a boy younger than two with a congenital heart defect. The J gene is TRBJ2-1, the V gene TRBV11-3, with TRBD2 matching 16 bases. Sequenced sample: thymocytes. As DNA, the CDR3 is TGTGCCAGCAGCTTGGGACTAGCGGGAGGGGAGGGTGAGCAGTTCTTC. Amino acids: CASSLGLAGGEGEQFF. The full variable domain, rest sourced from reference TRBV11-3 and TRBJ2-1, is EAGVVQSPRYKIIEKKQPVAFWCNPISGHNTLYWYLQNLGQGPELLIRYENEEAVDDSQLPKDRFSAERLKGVDSTLKIQPAELGDSAVYLCASSLGLAGGEGEQFFGPGTRLTVL.